This T cell receptor beta chain originates from a study of regulatory T cells in long-lasting Graves disease. Arm-PCR of CDR3 regions and iRepertoire HTBI primers were used to build TCR beta libraries. TCRdb re-analysed the multiplex PCR reads in MiXCR, keeping a single row per CDR3 protein. The repertoire consists of about 470,000 distinct CDR3 sequences, with around a fifth occurring once and the leading ten covering around 7%. This CDR3 is 16 amino acids long. The trim removed 6 bases at V and 3 bases at J, leaving 14 bases unmatched. The germline V gene encodes CDR1 MNHEY and CDR2 SVGEGT. Time point in this sample: persistent/refractory GD, antithyroid drugs over 5 years with positive TRAb. Following extraction of RNA from PBMCs, that RNA was used to make the TCR library. This clonotype appeared many times.

The TCR was taken from a female donor with Graves disease. V gene TRBV6-2 or TRBV6-3 combines with J gene TRBJ2-7, with 7 bases aligning to TRBD2. The source was peripheral blood mononuclear cells (PBMCs), collected when the disease was refractory, from a patient treated with antithyroid drugs. The CDR3 protein is CASSPLVGGRFYEQYF. CDR3 bases: TGTGCCAGCAGCCCCCTCGTCGGGGGGAGATTCTACGAGCAGTACTTC.